This T cell receptor beta chain derives from a study of T cells in Graves' hyperthyroidism and ophthalmopathy. Study-wide points: Among thyroid clonotypes expanded above 0.001, most also appeared in blood.

The TCR beta CDR3 regions underwent amplification using RNA transcripts as the source. In the first-round RT-PCR of the TCR CDR3, the HTBI primer set was used. TCRdb re-analysed the multiplex PCR reads in MiXCR, keeping a single row per CDR3 protein. Here the sample spans around 500,000 distinct CDR3 sequences, roughly 15% being singletons. This clonotype appeared a few times. Its specificity is not known. This CDR3 contains 14 residues. With 4 bases removed from V and 0 bases from J, the gap between germline ends came to 7 bases. The chain has TRBV12-3 or TRBV12-4 and TRBJ1-5, with a weak D call TRBD1 (5 bases). Specimen: blood. This TCR derives from a woman aged 25 to 45 with Graves' ophthalmopathy. CDR3 sequence (DNA): TGTGCCAGCAGTTGGGACGTTAGCAATCAGCCCCAGCATTTT. Its protein is CASSWDVSNQPQHF.